What follows are 19 T cell receptor beta chains derived from one specimen sequenced in a study of shared clonotypes between healthy human individuals. Here immunoSEQ multiplex PCR was the method, and the copy in TCRdb shows in-frame clones only, minus some. The table includes roughly 2.6 million clones, roughly 92% detected once. Source material: naive CD4+ T cells sorted from blood. The subset denotes: CD45RA+ positively selected. The receptors here all came from a man aged 18 to 30 in good health.

This sequence joins TRBV5-1 and TRBJ2-5; TRBD2 agrees at 8 bases. Germline V gene lookup returns CDR1 SGHRS and CDR2 YFSETQ. This CDR3 is built from 15 residues. J was trimmed by 4 bases and V by 4 bases; bases with no gene match: 9. The CDR3: CASSPGGGQRETQYF. The DNA of the CDR3 is TGCGCCAGCAGCCCCGGGGGGGGGCAAAGAGAGACCCAGTACTTC.

V and J are TRBV7-8 and TRBJ2-1, with 11 bases that match TRBD2. The CDR3 length is 15 residues. After removal of 0 bases from V and 10 bases from J, the junction contained 5 bases not matched to a gene. Germline V gene data show CDR1 as SGHVS and CDR2 as FQNEAQ. The CDR3 DNA reads TGTGCCAGCAGCTTAGCACTAGCGGGAGCGGTGGAGCAGTTCTTC. This sequence encodes CASSLALAGAVEQFF.

The gene calls are TRBV21-1 and TRBJ1-2; whether TRBD1, the table's D call, matches the DNA was not checked. TRBV21-1 is assigned pseudogene status. CDR3 length: 16 residues. CDR3 bases: TGTGCCAGCAGCAAAGATTACAGGCTAAGTGGCTATGGCTACACCTTC. It translates to CASSKDYRLSGYGYTF.

This chain connects TRBV30 to TRBJ2-5, with 10 positions matching TRBD2. From germline, CDR1 is GTSNPN and CDR2 SVGIG (reference sequence). The CDR3 is made up of 14 amino acids. The V segment lost 5 bases and the J segment 3 bases; nucleotides outside the gene matches: 6. The CDR3 sequence: CAWQGTSVKETQYF. The CDR3 DNA sequence: TGTGCCTGGCAAGGGACTAGCGTTAAAGAGACCCAGTACTTC.

The CDR3 region has the DNA TGTGCCAGCAGCTTCCGTACTAGCGGGAGCGCTGCAGATACGCAGTATTTT. This sequence encodes CASSFRTSGSAADTQYF. V is TRBV25-1 and J is TRBJ2-3, with TRBD2 matching over 11 bases. V lost 6 bases and J lost 4; bases outside the gene matches: 12. Germline CDR1 reads MGHDK; CDR2 reads SYGVNS. The CDR3 extends over 17 amino acids.

The genes are TRBV7-9 and TRBJ2-1; 8 positions match TRBD2. There are 15 residues in the CDR3. With 5 bases clipped from V and 8 bases from J, the junction kept 11 bases outside the gene matches. The germline CDR1 and CDR2 sequences are SEHNR and FQNEAQ (reference sequence). The CDR3 DNA reads as TGTGCCAGCAGCCCCCAAGCGGGAGAGCGAGATGAGCAGTTCTTC. Protein product: CASSPQAGERDEQFF. The full variable domain, in which reference TRBV7-9 and TRBJ2-1 provide the parts outside the CDR3, is DTGVSQNPRHKITKRGQNVTFRCDPISEHNRLYWYRQTLGQGPEFLTYFQNEAQLEKSRLLSDRFSAERPKGSFSTLEIQRTEQGDSAMYLCASSPQAGERDEQFFGPGTRLTVL.

This sequence joins TRBV2 and TRBJ2-4; D remains unclear. Germline V gene lookup returns CDR1 SNHLY and CDR2 FYNNEI. Trimming cost V 7 bases and J 0 bases, with 4 bases left between them. The CDR3 is made up of 12 amino acids. The CDR3 bases are TGTGCCAGCACCATAGCCAAAAACATTCAGTACTTC. Protein sequence: CASTIAKNIQYF.

The J gene is TRBJ2-5, the V gene TRBV27; no definite D call. The CDR3 is 11 residues long. Looked up from germline, CDR1 is MNHEY and CDR2 is SMNVEV (reference sequence). V was trimmed by 2 bases and J by 5 bases, leaving 3 bases between them. CDR3 nucleotides: TGTGCCAGCAGTTTAATCGAGACCCAGTACTTC. This encodes CASSLIETQYF.

The chain employs TRBV30 and TRBJ2-3; 7 bases fit TRBD2. Germline CDR1 GTSNPN, CDR2 SVGIG (reference sequence). J lost 4 bases, V lost 5 bases, and 6 bases had no gene match. The CDR3 has 13 residues. The CDR3 bases are TGTGCCTGGTCCGGGGGGAAGGCAGATACGCAGTATTTT. As protein: CAWSGGKADTQYF.

CDR3 coding DNA: TGTGCCAGCAGAGAGTTTGAAAATCAGCCCCAGCATTTT. It yields the protein CASREFENQPQHF. J is TRBJ1-5 and V is TRBV7-9; D unresolved. Germline-derived CDR1 and CDR2 are SEHNR and FQNEAQ (reference sequence). Trimming took off 6 bases at V and 4 bases at J, with 10 bases between the two ends. CDR3 length equals 13 residues.

The rearrangement joins TRBV29-1 to TRBJ2-5; D may be TRBD1 (6 bases). The length of the CDR3 is 15 residues. The ends were cut back, 1 base at V and 4 bases at J, with 16 bases in the middle. From germline, CDR1 is SQVTM and CDR2 ANQGSEA. CDR3: CSVEVARGSGETQYF. The CDR3 DNA follows: TGCAGCGTTGAAGTGGCCAGGGGTTCAGGAGAGACCCAGTACTTC. The whole variable domain, remainder taken from reference TRBV29-1 and TRBJ2-5, is SAVISQKPSRDICQRGTSLTIQCQVDSQVTMMFWYRQQPGQSLTLIATANQGSEATYESGFVIDKFPISRPNLTFSTLTVSNMSPEDSSIYLCSVEVARGSGETQYFGPGTRLLVL.

The V and J genes are TRBV19 and TRBJ2-7, with TRBD1 as a possible D gene (6 bases). The CDR3 sequence is 14 residues long. Germline V gene lookup returns CDR1 LNHDA and CDR2 SQIVND (reference sequence). The V end was cut by 4 bases, the J end by 3 bases, with 13 bases between. CDR3 sequence: CASSTQGTNYEQYF. The CDR3 nucleotides are TGTGCCAGTAGTACCCAGGGGACAAACTACGAGCAGTACTTC. Based on the CDR3 plus reference TRBV19 and TRBJ2-7, the full variable domain is DGGITQSPKYLFRKEGQNVTLSCEQNLNHDAMYWYRQDPGQGLRLIYYSQIVNDFQKGDIAEGYSVSREKKESFPLTVTSAQKNPTAFYLCASSTQGTNYEQYFGPGTRLTVT.

With regard to this clone: Other DNA variants within this sample encode the same CDR3. The J gene is TRBJ2-5, the V gene TRBV18; no firm D call. This CDR3 has 13 residues. Germline lookup yields CDR1 KGHSH and CDR2 LQKENI. Trimming took 0 bases from V and 5 from J, leaving 7 bases between them. As DNA, the CDR3 is TGTGCCAGCTCACCACCAGTACGGGAGACCCAGTACTTC. It is translated as CASSPPVRETQYF.

The chain uses TRBV25-1 and TRBJ2-3; D is uncertain. The germline CDR1 and CDR2 sequences are MGHDK and SYGVNS. V lost 3 bases and J lost 6, with 10 bases in between. The CDR3 extends over 13 amino acids. Here the CDR3 reads CASSEPSRDTQYF. CDR3 coding DNA: TGTGCCAGCAGTGAGCCTAGTCGGGATACGCAGTATTTT.

V is TRBV10-3 and J is TRBJ2-7; 8 nucleotides align to TRBD1. Germline CDR1 and CDR2: ENHRY and SYGVKD. The V and J ends lost 2 bases and 3 bases, in that order; junction bases with no gene match: 3. This CDR3 is 14 amino acids long. CDR3 protein: CAISEIGQGYEQYF. The CDR3 DNA sequence: TGTGCCATCAGTGAGATTGGACAGGGCTACGAGCAGTACTTC.

V is TRBV6-5 and J is TRBJ2-1; 12 bases align to TRBD1. J gave up 6 bases and V 6 bases, and 6 bases lay outside the gene matches. CDR3 size: 15 residues. Germline CDR1 is MNHEY and CDR2 is SVGAGI. CDR3: CASSRGTGGSNEQFF. In DNA form, the CDR3 reads TGTGCCAGCAGCAGGGGGACAGGGGGCTCCAATGAGCAGTTCTTC.

This chain uses TRBV12-5 with TRBJ1-5; 8 bases fit TRBD1. The junction had 8 bases not matched to a gene; V was cut back by 0 bases and J by 4 bases. Germline V lookup: CDR1 LGHNT, CDR2 FRNRAP. The CDR3 length is 17 residues. CDR3 DNA sequence: TGTGCTAGTGGTTTGGTACCGCGACAGGGGTTAAATCAGCCCCAGCATTTT. Its protein product is CASGLVPRQGLNQPQHF.

The CDR3 sequence: CASSMWAGYEQYF. The CDR3 DNA reads as TGTGCCAGTAGTATGTGGGCCGGGTACGAGCAGTACTTC. This chain uses TRBV19 with TRBJ2-7, with D hard to call. The CDR3 loop spans 13 amino acids. The V gene lost 3 bases and the J gene lost 4 bases, with 10 bases spanning the gap. Germline values: CDR1 LNHDA, CDR2 SQIVND (reference sequence).

The chain couples TRBV28 to TRBJ2-1, with TRBD2 as a possible D gene (5 bases). The CDR3 is made up of 16 amino acids. Deletions cut 3 bases from V and 2 bases from J, with 14 bases between. CDR1 is MDHEN, CDR2 SYDVKM, per germline. The CDR3 bases are TGTGCCAGCAGTTTGCCCGGGGTGTGGACCTACAATGAGCAGTTCTTC. Protein product: CASSLPGVWTYNEQFF.